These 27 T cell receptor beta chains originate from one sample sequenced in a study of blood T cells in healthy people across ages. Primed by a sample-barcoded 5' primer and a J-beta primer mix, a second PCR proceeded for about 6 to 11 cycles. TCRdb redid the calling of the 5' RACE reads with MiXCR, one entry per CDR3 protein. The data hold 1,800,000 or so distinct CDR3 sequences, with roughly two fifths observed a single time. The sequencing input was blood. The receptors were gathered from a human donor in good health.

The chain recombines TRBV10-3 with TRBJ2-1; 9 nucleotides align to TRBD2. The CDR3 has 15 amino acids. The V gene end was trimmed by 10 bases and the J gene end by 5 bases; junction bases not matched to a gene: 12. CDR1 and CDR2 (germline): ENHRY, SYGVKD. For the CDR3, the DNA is TGTGCCACCTCCTTAGCGGGGGCCCTACACAATGAGCAGTTCTTC. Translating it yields CATSLAGALHNEQFF.

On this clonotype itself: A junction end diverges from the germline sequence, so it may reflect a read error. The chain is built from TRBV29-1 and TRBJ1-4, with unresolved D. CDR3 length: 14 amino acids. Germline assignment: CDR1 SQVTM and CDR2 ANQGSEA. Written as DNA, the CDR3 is TGCAGCGTTGAACAGGATGCAACTAATGAAAAACGGTTTTTT. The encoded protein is CSVEQDATNEKRFF.

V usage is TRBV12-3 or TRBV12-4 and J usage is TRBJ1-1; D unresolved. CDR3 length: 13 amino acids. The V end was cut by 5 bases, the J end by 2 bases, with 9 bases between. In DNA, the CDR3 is TGTGCCAGCAGTCCGACATCTAACACTGAAGCTTTCTTT. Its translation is CASSPTSNTEAFF.

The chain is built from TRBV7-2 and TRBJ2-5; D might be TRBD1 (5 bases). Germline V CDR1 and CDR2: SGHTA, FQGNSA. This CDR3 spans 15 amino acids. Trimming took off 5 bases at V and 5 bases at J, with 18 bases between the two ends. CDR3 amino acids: CASSSPQGAAETQYF. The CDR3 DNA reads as TGTGCCAGCAGCAGCCCTCAAGGGGCCGCGGAGACCCAGTACTTC.

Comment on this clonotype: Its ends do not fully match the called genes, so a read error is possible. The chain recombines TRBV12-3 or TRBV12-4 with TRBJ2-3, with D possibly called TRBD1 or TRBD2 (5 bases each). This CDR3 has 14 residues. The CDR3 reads CASRLVGRTDTQYF. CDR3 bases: TGTGCCAGCAGGTTAGTGGGACGGACAGATACGCAGTATTTT.

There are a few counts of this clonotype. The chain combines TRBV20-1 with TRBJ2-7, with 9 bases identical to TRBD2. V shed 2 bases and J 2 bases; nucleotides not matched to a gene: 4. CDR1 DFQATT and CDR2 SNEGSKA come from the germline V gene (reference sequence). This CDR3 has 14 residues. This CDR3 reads CSARRGGGAYEQYF. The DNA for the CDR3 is TGCAGTGCTAGAAGAGGCGGGGGGGCCTACGAGCAGTACTTC.

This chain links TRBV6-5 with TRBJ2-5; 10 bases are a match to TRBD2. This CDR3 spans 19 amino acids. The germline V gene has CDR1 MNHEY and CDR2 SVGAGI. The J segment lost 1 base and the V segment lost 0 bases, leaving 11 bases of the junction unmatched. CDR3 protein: CASSYSYSSGGRFQETQYF. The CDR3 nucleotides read TGTGCCAGCAGTTACTCGTATTCTAGCGGGGGCCGTTTCCAAGAGACCCAGTACTTC.

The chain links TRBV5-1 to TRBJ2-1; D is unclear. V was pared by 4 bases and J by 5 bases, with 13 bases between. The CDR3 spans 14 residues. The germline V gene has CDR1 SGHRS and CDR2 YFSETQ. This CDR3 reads CASSPWAYNNEQFF. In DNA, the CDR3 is TGCGCCAGCAGCCCCTGGGCCTATAACAATGAGCAGTTCTTC. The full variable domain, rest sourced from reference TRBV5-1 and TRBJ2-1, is KAGVTQTPRYLIKTRGQQVTLSCSPISGHRSVSWYQQTPGQGLQFLFEYFSETQRNKGNFPGRFSGRQFSNSRSEMNVSTLELGDSALYLCASSPWAYNNEQFFGPGTRLTVL.

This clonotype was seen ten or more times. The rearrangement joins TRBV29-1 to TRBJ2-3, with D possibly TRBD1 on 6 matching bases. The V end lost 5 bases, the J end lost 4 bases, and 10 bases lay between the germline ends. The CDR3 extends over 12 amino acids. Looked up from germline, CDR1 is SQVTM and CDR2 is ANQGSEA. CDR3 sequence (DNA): TGCAGCGTTCTACAGGGAGCAGATACGCAGTATTTT. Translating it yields CSVLQGADTQYF.

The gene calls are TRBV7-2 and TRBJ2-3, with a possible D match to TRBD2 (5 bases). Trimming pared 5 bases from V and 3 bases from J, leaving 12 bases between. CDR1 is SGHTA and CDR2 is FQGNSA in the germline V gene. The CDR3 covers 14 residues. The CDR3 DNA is TGTGCCAGCAGCCCGGGATCGCTAACAGATACGCAGTATTTT. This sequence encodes CASSPGSLTDTQYF. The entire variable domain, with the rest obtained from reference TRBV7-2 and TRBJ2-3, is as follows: GAGVSQSPSNKVTEKGKDVELRCDPISGHTALYWYRQSLGQGLEFLIYFQGNSAPDKSGLPSDRFSAERTGGSVSTLTIQRTQQEDSAVYLCASSPGSLTDTQYFGPGTRLTVL.

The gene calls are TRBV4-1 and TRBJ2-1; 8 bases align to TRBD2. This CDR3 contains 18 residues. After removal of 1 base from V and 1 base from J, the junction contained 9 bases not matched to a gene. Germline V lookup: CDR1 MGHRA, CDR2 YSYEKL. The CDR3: CASSQGGSGGRSYNEQFF. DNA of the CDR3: TGCGCCAGCAGCCAAGGGGGGAGCGGGGGCAGGTCCTACAATGAGCAGTTCTTC.

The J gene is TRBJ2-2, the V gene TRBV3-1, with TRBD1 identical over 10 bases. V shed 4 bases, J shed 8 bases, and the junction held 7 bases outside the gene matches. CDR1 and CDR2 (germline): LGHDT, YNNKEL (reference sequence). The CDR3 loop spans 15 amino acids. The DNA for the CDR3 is TGTGCCAGCAGCCCCAGACAGGGGGCAATGGGGGAGCTGTTTTTT. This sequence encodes CASSPRQGAMGELFF.

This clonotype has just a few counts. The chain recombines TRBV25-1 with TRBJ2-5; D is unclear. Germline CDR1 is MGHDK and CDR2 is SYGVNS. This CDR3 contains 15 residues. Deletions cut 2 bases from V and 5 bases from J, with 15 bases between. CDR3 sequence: CASSELGSRVETQYF. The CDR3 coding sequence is TGTGCCAGCAGTGAACTTGGCTCACGGGTGGAGACCCAGTACTTC.

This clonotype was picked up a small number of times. CDR3 in DNA: TGTGCCAGCAGCCCCCCAGGGGAAGCTCATGGCTACACCTTC. Protein product: CASSPPGEAHGYTF. The gene calls are TRBV7-2 and TRBJ1-2, with a weak D call TRBD1 (6 bases). Deletions cut 5 bases from V and 6 bases from J, with 16 bases between. The CDR3 consists of 14 residues. Germline CDR1 reads SGHTA; CDR2 reads FQGNSA.

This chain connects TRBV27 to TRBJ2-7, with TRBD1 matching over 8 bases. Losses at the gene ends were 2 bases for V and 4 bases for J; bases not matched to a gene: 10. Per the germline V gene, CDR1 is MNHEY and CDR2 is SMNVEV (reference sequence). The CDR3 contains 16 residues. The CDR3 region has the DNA TGTGCCAGCAGTTTAATATTAGGACAGGGTGCTTACGAGCAGTACTTC. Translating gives CASSLILGQGAYEQYF.

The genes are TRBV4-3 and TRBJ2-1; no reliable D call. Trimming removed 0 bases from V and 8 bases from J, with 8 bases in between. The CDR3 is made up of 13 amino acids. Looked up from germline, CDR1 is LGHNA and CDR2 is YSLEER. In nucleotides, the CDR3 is TGCGCCAGCAGCCAAGAGTTGACCTATGAGCAGTTCTTC. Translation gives CASSQELTYEQFF.

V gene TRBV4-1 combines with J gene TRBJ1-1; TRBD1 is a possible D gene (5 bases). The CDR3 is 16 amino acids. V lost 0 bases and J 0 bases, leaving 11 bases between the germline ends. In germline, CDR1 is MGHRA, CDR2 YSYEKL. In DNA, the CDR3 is TGCGCCAGCAGCCAAGATGCAGAGGGGTTGAACACTGAAGCTTTCTTT. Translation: CASSQDAEGLNTEAFF.

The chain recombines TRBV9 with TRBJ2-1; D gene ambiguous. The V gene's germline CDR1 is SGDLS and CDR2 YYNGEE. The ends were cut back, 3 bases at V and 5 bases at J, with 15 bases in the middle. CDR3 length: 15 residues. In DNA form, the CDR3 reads TGTGCCAGCAGCGGGTACCGAAGAGGCCACAATGAGCAGTTCTTC. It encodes CASSGYRRGHNEQFF.

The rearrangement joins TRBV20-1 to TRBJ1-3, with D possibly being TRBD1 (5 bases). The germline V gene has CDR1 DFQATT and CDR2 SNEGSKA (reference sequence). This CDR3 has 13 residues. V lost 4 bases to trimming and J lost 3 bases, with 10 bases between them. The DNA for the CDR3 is TGCAGTGCTACCGGGACCGGTGGAAACACCATATATTTT. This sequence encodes CSATGTGGNTIYF.

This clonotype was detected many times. The CDR3 region is CSATGQSDQPQHF. CDR3 sequence (DNA): TGCAGCGCGACAGGACAGTCAGATCAGCCCCAGCATTTT. The chain has TRBV29-1 and TRBJ1-5; the D gene is possibly TRBD1 (6 bases). CDR3 length: 13 amino acids. V lost 7 bases to trimming and J lost 5 bases, with 15 bases between them. The germline CDR1 and CDR2 sequences are SQVTM and ANQGSEA.

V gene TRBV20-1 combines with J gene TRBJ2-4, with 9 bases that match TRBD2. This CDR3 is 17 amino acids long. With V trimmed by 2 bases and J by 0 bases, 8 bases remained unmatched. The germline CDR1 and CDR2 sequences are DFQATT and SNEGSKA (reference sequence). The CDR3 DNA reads TGCAGTGCTAGATCGGGCCTAGCGGGGCTAGCCAAAAACATTCAGTACTTC. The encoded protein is CSARSGLAGLAKNIQYF.

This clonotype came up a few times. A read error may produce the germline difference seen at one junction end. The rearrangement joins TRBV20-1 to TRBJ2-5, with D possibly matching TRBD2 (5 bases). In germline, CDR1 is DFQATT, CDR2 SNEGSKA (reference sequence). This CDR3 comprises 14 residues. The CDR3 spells CSAEGSPGLEAQYF. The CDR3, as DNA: TGCAGTGCTGAGGGCAGCCCCGGCTTAGAGGCCCAGTACTTC.

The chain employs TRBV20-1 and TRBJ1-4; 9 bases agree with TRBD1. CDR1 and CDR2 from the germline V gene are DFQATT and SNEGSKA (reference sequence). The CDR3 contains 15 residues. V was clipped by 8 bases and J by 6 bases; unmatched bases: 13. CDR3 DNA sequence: TGCAGTACAGGGGGCTTCCCACAGGGGGATGAAAAACTGTTTTTT. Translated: CSTGGFPQGDEKLFF.

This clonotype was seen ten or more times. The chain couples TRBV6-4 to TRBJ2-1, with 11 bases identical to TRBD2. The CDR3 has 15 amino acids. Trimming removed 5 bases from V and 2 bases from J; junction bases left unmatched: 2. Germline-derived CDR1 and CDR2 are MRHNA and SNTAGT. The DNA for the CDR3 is TGTGCCAGCAGTCAGACTAGCGGGGCCTACAATGAGCAGTTCTTC. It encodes CASSQTSGAYNEQFF.

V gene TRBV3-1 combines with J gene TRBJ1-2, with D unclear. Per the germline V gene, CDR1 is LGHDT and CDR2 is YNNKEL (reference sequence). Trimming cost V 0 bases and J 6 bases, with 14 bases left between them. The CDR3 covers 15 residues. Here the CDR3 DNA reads TGTGCCAGCAGCCAAGAGAGATGGGGATTTAATGGCTACACCTTC. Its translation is CASSQERWGFNGYTF.

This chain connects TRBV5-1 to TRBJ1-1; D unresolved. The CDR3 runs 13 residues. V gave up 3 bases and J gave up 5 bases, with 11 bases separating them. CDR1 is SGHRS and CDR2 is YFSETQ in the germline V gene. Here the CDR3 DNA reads TGCGCCAGCAGCTCGGAAGTTCTGACTGAAGCTTTCTTT. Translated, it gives CASSSEVLTEAFF.

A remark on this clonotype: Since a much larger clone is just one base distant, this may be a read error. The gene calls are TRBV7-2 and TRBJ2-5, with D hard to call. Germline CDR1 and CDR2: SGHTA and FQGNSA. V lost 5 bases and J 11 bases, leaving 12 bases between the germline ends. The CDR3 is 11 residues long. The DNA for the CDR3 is TGTGCCAGCAGCCTTAACTTTGAGCAGTACTTC. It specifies CASSLNFEQYF.